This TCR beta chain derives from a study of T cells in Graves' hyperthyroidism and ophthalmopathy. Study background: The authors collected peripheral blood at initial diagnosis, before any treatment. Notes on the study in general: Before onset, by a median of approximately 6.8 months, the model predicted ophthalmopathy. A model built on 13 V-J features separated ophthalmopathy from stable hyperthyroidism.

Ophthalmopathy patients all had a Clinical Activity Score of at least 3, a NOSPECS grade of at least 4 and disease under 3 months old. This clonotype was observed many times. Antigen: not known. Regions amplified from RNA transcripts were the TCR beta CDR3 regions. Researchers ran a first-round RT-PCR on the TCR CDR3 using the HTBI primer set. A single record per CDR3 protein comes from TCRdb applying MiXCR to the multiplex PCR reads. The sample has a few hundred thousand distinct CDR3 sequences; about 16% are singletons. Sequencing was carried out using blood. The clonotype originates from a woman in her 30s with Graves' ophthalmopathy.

The CDR3 nucleotides read TGCAGTGCTAGCGGAGGATTTTTGGGTCAGCCCCAGCATTTT. Its protein is CSASGGFLGQPQHF. The chain employs TRBV20-1 and TRBJ1-5; D is unclear. The CDR3 sequence is 14 residues long. The ends were cut back, 3 bases at V and 6 bases at J, with 15 bases in the middle. Germline CDR1 is DFQATT and CDR2 is SNEGSKA (reference sequence).